This TCR beta chain was sequenced during a study of blood T cell repertoires in COVID-19 (dated by TCRdb to the early 2020s). For the study in its entirety: Samples covering the acute and convalescent phases of COVID-19 were provided by collaborators in the United States, Italy and Spain. The samples were drawn from the first 160 participants of the ongoing ImmuneRACE study and from 1,254 subjects provided by 6 global collaborators. The dataset comprised deeply sampled blood TCRbeta repertoires from subjects exposed to, actively infected with, or recovered from COVID-19. The sample metadata nearly always contained a de-identified subject ID, COVID-19 status, age in years and sex. Where HLA class I and class II types were available, the types were taken from metadata supplied by the sample provider, not from assay-based typing. The prospective study material was composed of cDNA or gDNA derived from T cells, B-cell-depleted T cells, or PBMCs. The repertoires were released in a freely available public database intended as a resource for research on the immune response to SARS-CoV-2. General conclusions and limits of the study: The quantity of clinical and demographic metadata differed by source and by participant and was supplied without curation.

Participants in the prospective study were enrolled through a virtual design, were aged about 18 to 100 years, and lived in roughly 24 United States geographic areas. Cohort assignment in the prospective study relied on participant-reported clinical history from a screening survey and a study questionnaire. ImmuneRACE Cohort 3 recovered participants were defined by two consecutive negative NP/OP PCR tests, healthcare professional clearance, or symptom resolution. In the prospective study, whole blood, serum and a nasopharyngeal or oropharyngeal swab were collected from each participant by mobile phlebotomists. Prospective study participants could optionally give additional blood draws and questionnaires over an approximately 2-month period. Before DNA extraction, blood samples from the prospective study were shipped at room temperature or frozen. Regarding this clone: There is no known antigen for this receptor. No clone much larger than this one lies a single base away; base qualities are absent.

TCRbeta CDR3 regions were amplified from genomic DNA using the immunoSEQ Assay, a bias-controlled multiplex PCR. Turning to the authors' computational methods: The number of nucleated cells in each sample was estimated by amplification of reference gene primers within the assay. To quantify the absolute abundance of each unique TCRbeta CDR3 rearrangement, sequence reads were collapsed and filtered. For each sample, productive Simpson clonality was calculated as the square root of Simpson's diversity index over productive rearrangements. In TCRdb, the immuneACCESS table is reduced to in-frame sequences with V and J assigned. These tables do not hold every clone; where another copy was compared, an unresolved V gene accounts for under half, and the others remain unexplained. V and J calls and clone size are those listed in that table; D and trimming were worked out from the DNA. The sample records 450,000 or so clones, about 90% of which are singletons. About 0.6% of the sample is taken by the ten largest.

CDR1 and CDR2 (SGHAT, FQNNGV) derive from the germline V gene. The CDR3 has 16 amino acids, counting the end cysteine and phenylalanine. The sequence is cut down to CDR3 DNA, 48 bases in frame from base 1. Deletion took 1 base off V and 4 bases off J, with a span of 14 bases between the germline ends. Sequenced sample: PBMCs or T cells enriched from blood (not recorded which). Recombination linked TRBV11-2 to TRBJ1-3, and perhaps TRBD1 as D gene, on 5 matching bases. The TCR originated in a man between 18 and 29 years old who had recovered from COVID-19. CDR3 reads: CASSLGQSLIGNTIYF. The sequence in DNA is TGTGCCAGCAGCTTAGGACAGTCCCTCATCGGAAACACCATATATTTT. Where the CDR3 stops, the reference TRBV11-2 and TRBJ1-3 genes take over; the full variable domain is EAGVAQSPRYKIIEKRQSVAFWCNPISGHATLYWYQQILGQGPKLLIQFQNNGVVDDSQLPKDRFSAERLKGVDSTLKIQPAKLEDSAVYLCASSLGQSLIGNTIYFGEGSWLTVV.